This T cell receptor beta chain was profiled in a study of cytomegalovirus exposure and HLA in healthy donors. Study-level findings and limits: DRB1 had the most TCR associations and HLA-C the fewest, a later analysis found, with rates varying by HLA locus.

The V end was cut by 4 bases, the J end by 0 bases, with 19 bases between. The V gene's germline CDR1 is SNHLY and CDR2 FYNNEI. This CDR3 has 19 amino acids. This PCR relied on a set of 60 Vbeta primers and 13 Jbeta primers. Generated by immunoSEQ multiplex PCR, the TCRdb table keeps only in-frame clones and is missing some. In the table there are roughly 200,000 clones, about 80% of which are singletons. With respect to this clone: Its specificity is unknown.

The source material was PBMCs. The V and J genes are TRBV2 and TRBJ1-6, with D perhaps TRBD1 (5 bases). The sequence was collected from a woman aged 40 to 55 in good health and CMV-seronegative. This chain's CDR3 is CASSVDSLVPSSYNSPLHF. The CDR3 DNA follows: TGTGCCAGCAGTGTTGACAGCTTGGTACCTAGCTCCTATAATTCACCCCTCCACTTT. Variable domain in full (rest from reference TRBV2 and TRBJ1-6): EPEVTQTPSHQVTQMGQEVILRCVPISNHLYFYWYRQILGQKVEFLVSFYNNEISEKSEIFDDQFSVERPDGSNFTLKIRSTKLEDSAMYFCASSVDSLVPSSYNSPLHFGNGTRLTVT.